This is a list of T cell receptor beta chains from one sample in a study of CD8+ T cells in alopecia areata. Only in-frame clones appear in the TCRdb table, and some are missing; sequencing was by immunoSEQ multiplex PCR. The sample includes about 210,000 clones, around three fifths of them seen just once. Sequencing used CD4+ T cells sorted from blood, obtained at week 4, from a patient treated with tofacitinib. The origin of the receptors is a human donor with alopecia areata. Each CDR3 is given with its conserved first and last residue. A D gene is named only where the DNA matches it firmly. Clone size is shown for a subset of rows, as once, few, many or a class of expanded clone.

clone_size	v_call	d_call	j_call	cdr3_nt	cdr3_aa
NA	TRBV30	NA	TRBJ1-5	TGTGCCTCCGGGGCCAAGAATCAGCCCCAGCATTTT	CASGAKNQPQHF
few	TRBV5-1	TRBD1	TRBJ1-1	TGCGCCAGCAGCTTGGGGACAGGGGGAACTGAAGCTTTCTTT	CASSLGTGGTEAFF
NA	TRBV9	NA	TRBJ2-3	TGTGCCAGCAGCGCACGACCTCGCGATACGCAGTATTTT	CASSARPRDTQYF
NA	TRBV7-2	NA	TRBJ2-7	TGTGCCAGCAGCACCTTCCGGGGGGCACTCTCCTACGAGCAGTACTTC	CASSTFRGALSYEQYF
NA	TRBV29-1	TRBD2	TRBJ2-1	TGCAGCGCCCCTTTTAGGAGTCCTAGCGGGGAGCAGTTCTTC	CSAPFRSPSGEQFF
NA	TRBV4-3	NA	TRBJ1-6	TGCGCCAGCAGCCAAGAGCCTTCGGGGCATGGTCCACCCCTCCACTTT	CASSQEPSGHGPPLHF
NA	TRBV6-5	TRBD1	TRBJ1-2	TGTGCCAGCAGCTTACCGGGACAGACTGCGAGCTACACCTTC	CASSLPGQTASYTF
NA	TRBV4-3	NA	TRBJ1-1	TGCGCCAGCAGCCGACAGCTAAACACTGAAGCTTTCTTT	CASSRQLNTEAFF
NA	TRBV2	NA	TRBJ2-7	TGTGCCAGCAGTCCGGACAGCTCCTACGAGCAGTACTTC	CASSPDSSYEQYF
few	TRBV7-2	NA	TRBJ2-3	TGTGCCAGCAGCGTAAGGCAGGGGGATACGCAGTATTTT	CASSVRQGDTQYF
NA	TRBV9	NA	TRBJ1-2	TGTGCCAGCAGCGTAGCTCTAGGGTCGGATGGCTACACCTTC	CASSVALGSDGYTF
NA	TRBV2	NA	TRBJ1-2	TGTGCCAGCAGTGAGGACTTATCGCTCTATGGCTACACCTTC	CASSEDLSLYGYTF
few	TRBV4-3	TRBD1	TRBJ2-5	TGCGCCAGCAGCCCAATGAAGGGACAGGGGTCCGAGACCCAGTACTTC	CASSPMKGQGSETQYF
NA	TRBV6-5	NA	TRBJ1-1	TGTGCCAGCAGGTCGCGCGTACTGAACACTGAAGCTTTCTTT	CASRSRVLNTEAFF
NA	TRBV25-1	TRBD1	TRBJ2-1	TGTGCCAGTAGACAGGGGGCTGGGAATGAGCAGTTCTTC	CASRQGAGNEQFF
few	TRBV27	TRBD1	TRBJ2-7	TGTGCCAGCAGTTTGACAGGGGTCCAACAAACCCATCATCCCTACGAGCAGTACTTC	CASSLTGVQQTHHPYEQYF
NA	TRBV9	NA	TRBJ2-2	TGTGCCAGCAGCGTCTCCCCCCTAGGGGTCGGCGGGGAGCTGTTTTTT	CASSVSPLGVGGELFF
NA	TRBV7-2	NA	TRBJ2-1	TGTGCCAGCAGCTTAAGGACAGCCTACAATGAGCAGTTCTTC	CASSLRTAYNEQFF
NA	TRBV29-1	TRBD1	TRBJ1-1	TGCAGCGGTGGACAGGGGTTCGTCGGGACTGAAGCTTTCTTT	CSGGQGFVGTEAFF
NA	TRBV7-2	NA	TRBJ2-3	TGTGCCAGCAGTCACGGGTCAGATACGCAGTATTTT	CASSHGSDTQYF
NA	TRBV10-3	NA	TRBJ2-2	TGTGCCATCAGTCCCCGGGGCACGGACACCGGGGAGCTGTTTTTT	CAISPRGTDTGELFF
NA	TRBV5-1	NA	TRBJ2-3	TGCGCCAGCCGTGTCCGTTCGGACACAGATACGCAGTATTTT	CASRVRSDTDTQYF
NA	TRBV5-6	TRBD1	TRBJ1-1	TGTGCCAGCAGCTTGTCAGGGGGCGCGAAGAACACTGAAGCTTTCTTT	CASSLSGGAKNTEAFF
NA	TRBV5-6	TRBD1	TRBJ1-6	TGTGCCAGCAGCCAAGACAGGGCTTCACCCCTCCACTTT	CASSQDRASPLHF
NA	TRBV9	NA	TRBJ2-6	TGTGCCAGCAGCTTCACCCTCTCTGGGGCCAACGTCCTGACTTTC	CASSFTLSGANVLTF
NA	TRBV5-1	NA	TRBJ1-5	TGCGCCAGCAGCTTGGAAGGGAGCGATCAGCCCCAGCATTTT	CASSLEGSDQPQHF
NA	TRBV4-3	NA	TRBJ2-4	TGCGCCAGCAGCCATGTGGGACTCGGACACATTCAGTACTTC	CASSHVGLGHIQYF